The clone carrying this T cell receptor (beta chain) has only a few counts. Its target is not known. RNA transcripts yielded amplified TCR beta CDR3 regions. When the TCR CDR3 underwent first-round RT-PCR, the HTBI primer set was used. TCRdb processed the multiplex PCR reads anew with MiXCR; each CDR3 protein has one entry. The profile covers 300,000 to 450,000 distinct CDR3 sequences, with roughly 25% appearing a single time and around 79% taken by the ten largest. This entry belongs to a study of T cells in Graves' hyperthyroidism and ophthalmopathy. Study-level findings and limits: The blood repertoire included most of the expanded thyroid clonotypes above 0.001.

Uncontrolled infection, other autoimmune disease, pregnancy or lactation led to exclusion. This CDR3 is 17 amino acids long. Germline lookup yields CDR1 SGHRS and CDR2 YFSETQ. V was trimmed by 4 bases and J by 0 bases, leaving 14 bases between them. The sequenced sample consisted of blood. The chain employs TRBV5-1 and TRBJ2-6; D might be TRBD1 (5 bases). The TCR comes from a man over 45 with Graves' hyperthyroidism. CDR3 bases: TGCGCCAGCAGCCAAGGACGACAGCCCTCTGGGGCCAACGTCCTGACTTTC. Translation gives CASSQGRQPSGANVLTF. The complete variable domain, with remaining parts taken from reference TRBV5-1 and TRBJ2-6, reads KAGVTQTPRYLIKTRGQQVTLSCSPISGHRSVSWYQQTPGQGLQFLFEYFSETQRNKGNFPGRFSGRQFSNSRSEMNVSTLELGDSALYLCASSQGRQPSGANVLTFGAGSRLTVL.